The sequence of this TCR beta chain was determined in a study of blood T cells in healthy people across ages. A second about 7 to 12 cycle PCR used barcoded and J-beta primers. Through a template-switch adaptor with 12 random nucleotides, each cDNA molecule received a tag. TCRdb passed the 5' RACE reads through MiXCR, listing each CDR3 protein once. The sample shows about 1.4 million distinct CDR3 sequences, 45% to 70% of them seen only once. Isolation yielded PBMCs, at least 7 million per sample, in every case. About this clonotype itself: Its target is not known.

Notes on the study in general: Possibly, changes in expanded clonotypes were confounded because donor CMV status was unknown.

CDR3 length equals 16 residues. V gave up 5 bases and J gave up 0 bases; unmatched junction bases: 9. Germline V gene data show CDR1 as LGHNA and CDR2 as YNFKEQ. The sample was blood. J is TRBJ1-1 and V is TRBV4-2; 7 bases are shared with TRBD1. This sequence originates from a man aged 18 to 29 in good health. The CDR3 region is CASSAHPGQMNTEAFF. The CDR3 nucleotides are TGTGCCAGCAGCGCGCATCCGGGACAGATGAACACTGAAGCTTTCTTT.